What follows describes a single T cell receptor beta chain. CDR1 is SGHRS, CDR2 YFSETQ, per germline. This CDR3 is built from 14 residues. Trimming cost V 6 bases and J 6 bases; bases outside gene matches: 7. These data are taken from a study of blood T cell repertoires in COVID-19. Whole-study context: The cDNA or gDNA used as material had been derived from T cells, B-cell-depleted T cells, or PBMCs.

The repertoire was sequenced with immunoSEQ multiplex PCR; TCRdb's copy has only in-frame clones and lacks some. The sample records tens of thousands of clones, roughly 84% being singletons. This chain joins TRBV5-1 and TRBJ2-2, with TRBD2 matching 8 bases. The origin of this receptor is a man aged 55 to 70 with COVID-19, enrolled during active disease. The specimen sequenced was peripheral blood. In nucleotides, the CDR3 is TGCGCCAGCACGGAGACTAGCGCTGCCGGGGAGCTGTTTTTT. Protein sequence: CASTETSAAGELFF.